The 17 T cell receptor beta chains below were found in one sample sequenced in a study of cytomegalovirus exposure and HLA in healthy donors. The PCR made use of 60 Vbeta and 13 Jbeta primers. Repertoires were generated with immunoSEQ multiplex PCR, while TCRdb's copy carries only in-frame clones and drops some. The data contain some 130,000 clones, roughly two thirds of them singletons. Sequencing was performed on PBMCs. The receptor set was obtained from a man aged 25-45 years in good health and CMV-seropositive.

This clone has only a few counts. V and J are TRBV12-5 and TRBJ2-5, with D possibly TRBD2 on 7 matching bases. The CDR3 has 12 residues. V shed 6 bases and J shed 4 bases, with 9 bases lying between them. Germline V lookup: CDR1 LGHNT, CDR2 FRNRAP. The CDR3 loop reads CASGGGGETQYF. The CDR3, as DNA: TGTGCTAGTGGAGGGGGGGGAGAGACCCAGTACTTC.

J is TRBJ2-5 and V is TRBV7-2, with 7 bases fitting TRBD1. CDR1 and CDR2 (germline): SGHTA, FQGNSA. The length of the CDR3 is 14 residues. The V segment lost 5 bases and the J segment 2 bases; nucleotides outside the gene matches: 5. The CDR3 nucleotides read TGTGCCAGCAGCCAAGGACAGGAACAAGAGACCCAGTACTTC. Its protein is CASSQGQEQETQYF.

This clone was detected only a few times. Other DNA variants within this sample encode the same CDR3. The rearrangement links TRBV5-4 to TRBJ2-1; 9 bases match TRBD2. The germline CDR1 and CDR2 sequences are SGHNT and YYREEE (reference sequence). The CDR3 covers 15 residues. J gave up 4 bases and V 8 bases, and 10 bases lay outside the gene matches. Here the CDR3 DNA reads TGTGCCAGTCAATCCTCTAGCGGGACTTACAATGAGCAGTTCTTC. Translation: CASQSSSGTYNEQFF.

The chain carries TRBV13 and TRBJ2-7; TRBD2 matches 8 bases. The CDR3 has 13 amino acids. J lost 6 bases, V lost 0 bases, and 1 base had no gene match. In germline, CDR1 is PRHDT, CDR2 FYEKMQ (reference sequence). The CDR3 loop is CASSLGAGGEQYF. In nucleotides, the CDR3 is TGTGCCAGCAGCTTAGGGGCGGGAGGCGAGCAGTACTTC.

In its sample, this clone was seen a few times. The CDR3 DNA reads TGTGCCAGCAGTGAAGCGAGGGACCGGGAGGTGTTCACAGATACGCAGTATTTT. Amino acid sequence: CASSEARDREVFTDTQYF. This rearrangement joins TRBV2 to TRBJ2-3; TRBD2 agrees at 7 bases. CDR3 length equals 18 residues. J gave up 2 bases and V 0 bases, and 11 bases lay outside the gene matches. CDR1 is SNHLY, CDR2 FYNNEI, per germline.

The V call is TRBV2, the J call TRBJ2-5; TRBD2 might be the D (5 bases). V lost 0 bases, J lost 3 bases, and 17 bases lay in between. The germline V gene has CDR1 SNHLY and CDR2 FYNNEI. This CDR3 comprises 17 residues. In DNA, the CDR3 is TGTGCCAGCAGTGAAGCGTTAGCGCTGACTATCGAAGAGACCCAGTACTTC. Translating it yields CASSEALALTIEETQYF. The full variable domain, its missing parts supplied by reference TRBV2 and TRBJ2-5, is EPEVTQTPSHQVTQMGQEVILRCVPISNHLYFYWYRQILGQKVEFLVSFYNNEISEKSEIFDDQFSVERPDGSNFTLKIRSTKLEDSAMYFCASSEALALTIEETQYFGPGTRLLVL.

V usage is TRBV5-1 and J usage is TRBJ2-4; TRBD2 agrees at 12 bases. The J segment lost 3 bases and the V segment lost 5 bases, leaving 9 bases of the junction unmatched. CDR3 length: 17 residues. Germline-derived CDR1 and CDR2 are SGHRS and YFSETQ. CDR3 amino acids: CASRLAGGVRGKNIQYF. CDR3 in DNA: TGCGCCAGCAGACTAGCGGGAGGCGTCCGGGGCAAAAACATTCAGTACTTC.

The chain links TRBV29-1 to TRBJ1-3; D is perhaps TRBD1 (6 bases). CDR1 is SQVTM and CDR2 is ANQGSEA in the germline V gene. This CDR3 has 13 amino acids. V gave up 2 bases and J gave up 1 base, with 6 bases separating them. The DNA of the CDR3 is TGCAGCGTTGAACAGGGGTCTGGAAACACCATATATTTT. Translated: CSVEQGSGNTIYF. The whole variable domain, remainder taken from reference TRBV29-1 and TRBJ1-3, is SAVISQKPSRDICQRGTSLTIQCQVDSQVTMMFWYRQQPGQSLTLIATANQGSEATYESGFVIDKFPISRPNLTFSTLTVSNMSPEDSSIYLCSVEQGSGNTIYFGEGSWLTVV.

This clone occurred a few times. The chain couples TRBV20-1 to TRBJ2-5; D is uncertain. The CDR3 contains 11 residues. Germline CDR1 DFQATT, CDR2 SNEGSKA (reference sequence). Trimming cost V 3 bases and J 5 bases, with 7 bases left between them. For the CDR3, the DNA is TGCAGTGCTAGTCTATCGGAGACCCAGTACTTC. It encodes CSASLSETQYF.

The chain couples TRBV6-5 to TRBJ1-5; D is possibly TRBD1 (5 bases). Trimming left V 5 bases short and J 5 bases short, with 13 bases between. Germline assignment: CDR1 MNHEY and CDR2 SVGAGI. This CDR3 region has 14 residues. DNA for the CDR3: TGTGCCAGCAGTAACCCTGGGGCGCATCAGCCCCAGCATTTT. Translating it yields CASSNPGAHQPQHF.

In DNA form, the CDR3 reads TGTGCCAGCAGCCCGCTACCTGACTTGAATGAGCAGTTCTTC. Translating gives CASSPLPDLNEQFF. The chain uses TRBV13 and TRBJ2-1; D remains unclear. Germline assignment: CDR1 PRHDT and CDR2 FYEKMQ (reference sequence). The CDR3 loop spans 14 amino acids. V lost 5 bases to trimming and J lost 7 bases, with 15 bases between them. The whole variable domain, filled in from reference TRBV13 and TRBJ2-1, reads AAGVIQSPRHLIKEKRETATLKCYPIPRHDTVYWYQQGPGQDPQFLISFYEKMQSDKGSIPDRFSAQQFSDYHSELNMSSLELGDSALYFCASSPLPDLNEQFFGPGTRLTVL.

This clone was picked up one time. An end of the junction differs from the germline gene, which may be a read error. This chain's CDR3 is CSSSLGGGAENQPQHF. The CDR3 region has the DNA TGTTCCAGCAGCTTAGGCGGGGGAGCCGAGAATCAGCCCCAGCATTTT. The chain recombines TRBV7-9 with TRBJ1-5; tentative D call: TRBD1 (5 bases). Germline values: CDR1 SEHNR, CDR2 FQNEAQ (reference sequence). The CDR3 contains 16 residues.

V and J are TRBV6-1 and TRBJ1-5, with 8 bases lining up with TRBD1. The ends lost 5 bases at V and 5 bases at J; junction bases unmatched: 5. Germline CDR1 reads MNHNS; CDR2 reads SASEGT. The length of the CDR3 is 14 residues. This chain's CDR3 is CASSIQGAYQPQHF. In nucleotides, the CDR3 is TGTGCCAGCAGTATTCAGGGGGCCTATCAGCCCCAGCATTTT.

This chain joins TRBV11-2 and TRBJ2-1; TRBD2 aligns across 9 bases. This CDR3 has 18 amino acids. The germline CDR1 and CDR2 sequences are SGHAT and FQNNGV. The V segment lost 5 bases and the J segment 12 bases; nucleotides outside the gene matches: 23. DNA for the CDR3: TGTGCCAGCAGCCCGTACTGGGTAGGGCTAGCGGGAACCCCGCGGCAGTTCTTC. Translation: CASSPYWVGLAGTPRQFF.

This chain uses TRBV4-1 with TRBJ1-1; no definite D call. CDR1 and CDR2 from the germline V gene are MGHRA and YSYEKL. This CDR3 has 14 amino acids. V was shortened by 2 bases and J by 6 bases, with 13 bases between the two germline ends. In DNA form, the CDR3 reads TGCGCCAGCAGCCAACGGGGTTCTTTCCCTGAAGCTTTCTTT. Its translation is CASSQRGSFPEAFF.

The J gene is TRBJ2-7, the V gene TRBV6-1; 9 nucleotides agree with TRBD1. Per the germline V gene, CDR1 is MNHNS and CDR2 is SASEGT. The J segment lost 0 bases and the V segment lost 6 bases, leaving 3 bases of the junction unmatched. The CDR3 runs to 14 residues. This chain's CDR3 is CASSRDRDSYEQYF. CDR3 bases: TGTGCCAGCAGCCGGGACAGGGACTCCTACGAGCAGTACTTC.

The V call is TRBV25-1, the J call TRBJ2-5; 9 bases are shared with TRBD2. The CDR3 has 15 amino acids. Germline lookup yields CDR1 MGHDK and CDR2 SYGVNS. The junction had 11 bases not matched to a gene; V was cut back by 0 bases and J by 12 bases. The CDR3 DNA sequence: TGTGCCAGCAGTGAATATGGCGGGGCTAGCGGGACGAAGTACTTC. Its protein is CASSEYGGASGTKYF.